This is a list of T cell receptor beta chains from one sample in a study of OX40 agonist ivuxolimab in advanced cancers. Some clones are missing from TCRdb's copy, which holds only in-frame ones; the method was immunoSEQ multiplex PCR. The data show around 56,000 clones, around 90% seen once. The sequences come from CD4+ or CD8+ T cells sorted from blood, collected in a trial of the OX40 agonist ivuxolimab. These receptors were collected from an adult with an advanced solid tumor such as melanoma, head and neck, liver or kidney cancer. Both conserved end residues are part of each CDR3. A D gene is named only where the DNA matches it firmly. Clone size appears in some rows only: once, few, many, or a class for an expanded clone.

J gene	V gene	D gene	clone size	CDR3 DNA	CDR3 protein
TRBJ2-3	TRBV9	-	-	TGTGCCAGCAGCGTGTCGGAAAGGACCAGCACAGATACGCAGTATTTT	CASSVSERTSTDTQYF
TRBJ1-2	TRBV7-8	-	-	TGTGCCAGCAGCCTCGGGTCAGGGGCCTATGGCTACACCTTC	CASSLGSGAYGYTF
TRBJ1-2	TRBV13	-	-	TGTGCCAGCAGCCTCGCCTTCTACTATGGCTACACCTTC	CASSLAFYYGYTF
TRBJ2-7	TRBV7-7	-	-	TGTGCCAGCAGCTTACTTCCGGGACGGTCGGAGCAGTACTTC	CASSLLPGRSEQYF
TRBJ2-3	TRBV4-1	-	-	TGCGCCAGCAGCCAGCCGATACGCGGCACAGATACGCAGTATTTT	CASSQPIRGTDTQYF
TRBJ1-3	TRBV7-2	-	-	TGTGCCAGCAGCTTATCGCTCGGGGACACCATATATTTT	CASSLSLGDTIYF
TRBJ2-5	TRBV11-2	-	-	TGTGCCAGCAGCCCTGGACAGAGGCAAGAGACCCAGTACTTC	CASSPGQRQETQYF
TRBJ2-3	TRBV7-3	TRBD2	-	TGTGCCAGCAGCTCCGGACTGGGCGGGGGTACAGATACGCAGTATTTT	CASSSGLGGGTDTQYF
TRBJ1-2	TRBV19	-	-	TGTGCCAGTAGTATACCCGACGGACTGGCAGGCTACACCTTC	CASSIPDGLAGYTF
TRBJ1-2	TRBV29-1	TRBD1	-	TGCAGCGTTGGAGGACAGGCCTATGGCTACACCTTC	CSVGGQAYGYTF
TRBJ2-1	TRBV29-1	TRBD2	-	TGCAGCGTTGATTGGACTAGCGGGAGTAATGAGCAGTTCTTC	CSVDWTSGSNEQFF
TRBJ1-1	TRBV19	-	-	TGTGCCAGTAGTACCGGTTTGACTGAAGCTTTCTTT	CASSTGLTEAFF
TRBJ1-2	TRBV7-6	-	once	TGTGCCAGCAGCTTAGTTTGGGGGAACCCGAAAAACTATGGCTACACCTTC	CASSLVWGNPKNYGYTF
TRBJ1-1	TRBV5-4	-	-	TGTGCCAGCAAATTTCTCGACAGGAAGAACACTGAAGCTTTCTTT	CASKFLDRKNTEAFF
TRBJ1-1	TRBV6-1	-	-	TGTGCCAGCAGTGAACGGGGAGGGGCGGCCACTGAAGCTTTCTTT	CASSERGGAATEAFF
TRBJ1-6	TRBV5-4	TRBD1	medium-sized	TGTGCCAGCAGCCCTGATCCGGGACAGGAGTCACCCCTCCACTTT	CASSPDPGQESPLHF
TRBJ1-2	TRBV6-5	-	-	TGTGCCAGCAGTTGGTCCGCAGACTACTATGGCTACACCTTC	CASSWSADYYGYTF
TRBJ2-7	TRBV18	TRBD1	-	TGTGCCAGCTCACCACTCTCGGGACAGGACTACGAGCAGTACTTC	CASSPLSGQDYEQYF
TRBJ1-5	TRBV2	TRBD1	-	TGTGCCAGCAGGGTGGACAGGGCCAGCAATCAGCCCCAGCATTTT	CASRVDRASNQPQHF
TRBJ2-1	TRBV19	TRBD2	-	TGTGCCAGTAGTACGGCGGGGGGGCATAATGAGCAGTTCTTC	CASSTAGGHNEQFF
TRBJ2-3	TRBV4-2	TRBD2	-	TGTGCCAGCAGCCAAGAGACTAGCGGGGGGCCCACAGATACGCAGTATTTT	CASSQETSGGPTDTQYF
TRBJ1-2	TRBV20-1	TRBD1	-	TGCAGTGCCGGGACAGACTATGGCTACACCTTC	CSAGTDYGYTF
TRBJ2-3	TRBV6-5	-	-	TGTGCCAGCAGTTACTCCCTACAACCGCAGTATTTT	CASSYSLQPQYF
TRBJ2-7	TRBV30	TRBD2	-	TGTGCCTGGAGTCGACCTATTGGGCTAGCGGGAGCCTACGAGCAGTACTTC	CAWSRPIGLAGAYEQYF
TRBJ1-2	TRBV9	-	-	TGTGCCAGCAGCGTAGTGGGGAGCAAGTCGCGCACCTTC	CASSVVGSKSRTF
TRBJ1-1	TRBV28	-	-	TGTGCCAGCAGTTTAAGTTGGGAGGGGTGGAACACTGAAGCTTTCTTT	CASSLSWEGWNTEAFF
TRBJ2-1	TRBV4-1	-	-	TGCGCCAGCAGCCAAGAAGGTACAGGGATTTACAATGAGCAGTTCTTC	CASSQEGTGIYNEQFF
TRBJ1-2	TRBV2	TRBD1	-	TGTGCCAGCAGTCCGGGACAGGGGCGTCGTAGCCATGGCTACACCTTC	CASSPGQGRRSHGYTF
TRBJ2-1	TRBV9	TRBD1	-	TGTGCCAGCAGCCCCCGGACAGGCAACTCCTACAATGAGCAGTTCTTC	CASSPRTGNSYNEQFF
TRBJ2-1	TRBV7-6	TRBD2	-	TGTGCCAGCAGCTTAGCTGCGACTAGCGGGAGGGCCAATGAGCAGTTCTTC	CASSLAATSGRANEQFF
TRBJ2-5	TRBV29-1	-	-	TGCAGCGTTGTCCCCCAACACCAAGAGACCCAGTACTTC	CSVVPQHQETQYF
TRBJ2-3	TRBV5-4	TRBD2	-	TGTGCCAGCAGCGACCCGGGACTAGCGGGACCGGCACGCCCTACAGATACGCAGTATTTT	CASSDPGLAGPARPTDTQYF
TRBJ1-2	TRBV4-1	-	-	TGCGCCAGCAGTCAGAAATGGTCCCCGGAGGATGGCTACACCTTC	CASSQKWSPEDGYTF
TRBJ2-1	TRBV6-5	TRBD2	-	TGTGCCAGCAGTTACGGAATAGCGGGAGCCTACAATGAGCAGTTCTTC	CASSYGIAGAYNEQFF
TRBJ1-2	TRBV2	-	-	TGTGCCATATCGACAGGCCCCTATGGCTACACCTTC	CAISTGPYGYTF
TRBJ2-1	TRBV6-5	TRBD1	-	TGTGCCAGCAGTCTAGGACAGGGGGGGTTGGATGAGCAGTTCTTC	CASSLGQGGLDEQFF
TRBJ2-7	TRBV27	-	-	TGTGCCAGCAGCTCAATAGTGACGCCGCCAGTTGAGCAGTACTTC	CASSSIVTPPVEQYF
TRBJ1-2	TRBV5-1	-	-	TGCGCCAGCAGCTTGGGGACGGGGGACTATGGCTACACCTTC	CASSLGTGDYGYTF
TRBJ2-5	TRBV2	TRBD1	-	TGTGCCAGCGGGGACAGGGGGCAACGGCAAGAGACCCAGTACTTC	CASGDRGQRQETQYF
TRBJ2-7	TRBV6-4	-	-	TGTGCCAGCAGGCCAAGCGGTAGCTCCTACGAGCAGTACTTC	CASRPSGSSYEQYF
TRBJ1-1	TRBV7-9	-	-	TGTGCCAGCAGCTCGCCACCGACAGTGATGAACACTGAAGCTTTCTTT	CASSSPPTVMNTEAFF
TRBJ2-3	TRBV30	-	-	TGTGCCTGGAGTGTAACCGGCTTCACAGATACGCAGTATTTT	CAWSVTGFTDTQYF
TRBJ2-3	TRBV4-1	TRBD2	-	TGCGCCAGCAGCCAAGCAAGTGGGGGGACTAGCGTTACAGATACGCAGTATTTT	CASSQASGGTSVTDTQYF
TRBJ2-7	TRBV4-3	-	-	TGCGCCAGCAGCCAAGTGGGAGCCTACGAGCAGTACTTC	CASSQVGAYEQYF
TRBJ1-3	TRBV10-2	-	-	TGCGCCAGCAGCGCCTTGGACAGCTCCTCTGGAAACACCATATATTTT	CASSALDSSSGNTIYF
TRBJ1-1	TRBV6-1	-	-	TGTGCCAGCAGCGGGATGTACAACACTGAAGCTTTCTTT	CASSGMYNTEAFF
TRBJ1-2	TRBV6-5	TRBD1	-	TGTGCCAGCACCACGGGACAGGGATACTATGGCTACACCTTC	CASTTGQGYYGYTF
TRBJ1-3	TRBV7-9	-	-	TGTGCCAGCAGCTTAGGACAAGAACCTCGGGACACCATATATTTT	CASSLGQEPRDTIYF
TRBJ1-1	TRBV11-2	-	-	TGTGCCAGCAGCTTACCCGTGGGTTGGGGGGGACACACTGAAGCTTTCTTT	CASSLPVGWGGHTEAFF
TRBJ1-3	TRBV7-6	-	few	TGTGCCAGCAGCTTGGGTGGGAAATTGAACACCATATATTTT	CASSLGGKLNTIYF
TRBJ2-3	TRBV6-4	TRBD2	-	TGTGCCAGCAGTGAGGGCGGGGGTTGGACGGATACGCAGTATTTT	CASSEGGGWTDTQYF
TRBJ1-1	TRBV2	-	-	TGTGCCAGCAGGGCAGGATCTGGGACAAACACTGAAGCTTTCTTT	CASRAGSGTNTEAFF
TRBJ2-5	TRBV27	TRBD1	-	TGTGCCAGCAGAGGGGACAGGGAGACCCAGTACTTC	CASRGDRETQYF
TRBJ1-1	TRBV5-1	TRBD1	-	TGCGCCACTCGGACAGGGGGCGACCTAAGGACTGAAGCTTTCTTT	CATRTGGDLRTEAFF
TRBJ1-2	TRBV13	-	few	TGTGCCAGCAGCTTAGGAAGGGGCGTCGGCTACACCTTC	CASSLGRGVGYTF
TRBJ2-7	TRBV5-6	TRBD1	once	TGTGCCAGCAGTGGGGACAGCCACGAGCAGTACTTC	CASSGDSHEQYF
TRBJ2-7	TRBV7-3	-	-	TGTGCCAGCAGCCCCGGCACAGGGACTTTCTACGAGCAGTACTTC	CASSPGTGTFYEQYF
TRBJ1-1	TRBV27	-	-	TGTGCCAGCGTATCAAGTGTGAACACTGAAGCTTTCTTT	CASVSSVNTEAFF
TRBJ2-2	TRBV14	TRBD2	-	TGTGCCAGCAGCCAAGATTGGGGGAGGGCCCTCACTGGGGAGCTGTTTTTT	CASSQDWGRALTGELFF